The clone carrying this TCR beta chain was detected a few times. The data originate from a study of T-cell memory formation after mild COVID-19. In TCRdb, the 5' RACE reads were re-called with MiXCR into one record per CDR3 protein. The table lists 240,000 or so distinct CDR3 sequences, approximately 9% of them singletons. With 5 bases removed from V and 3 bases from J, the gap between germline ends came to 21 bases. The CDR3 length is 17 residues. The germline CDR1 and CDR2 sequences are MDHEN and SYDVKM. Material: PBMCs or a T cell subset sorted from them (not recorded which). The sequence was collected from a man between 18 and 29 years old who had mild COVID-19 (a few samples of this study predate the infection). Cell type and time point are not known. V gene TRBV28 combines with J gene TRBJ2-3, with D unresolved. CDR3 bases: TGTGCCAGCAGTCTCCTCCTGGCTGCTGTTGGAACAGATACGCAGTATTTT. Protein sequence: CASSLLLAAVGTDTQYF.